The source of this T cell receptor beta chain is a study of blood T cell repertoires in COVID-19. The wider study: Acute and convalescent COVID-19 samples came from the United States, Italy and Spain. PBMCs, B-cell-depleted T cells, or T cells were the source of the cDNA or gDNA that made up the material.

Per the original data handling: Estimation of nucleated cell counts was performed using reference gene primer amplification. The method was immunoSEQ multiplex PCR; TCRdb's version includes in-frame clones alone and lacks a portion of them. For V, J and clone size, that table is used; D and trimming come from the DNA. Of approximately 500,000 clones listed, about 88% are singletons. This CDR3 contains 17 residues. Sequencing was performed on peripheral blood. This chain uses TRBV21-1 with TRBJ1-2; the D segment call TRBD1 is taken from the table without a DNA check. TRBV21-1 is a known pseudogene. The receptor comes from a woman in her fifties or sixties with COVID-19, enrolled during active disease. CDR3 sequence reads: CARNARSTGGLRGGYTF. The CDR3 DNA reads TGTGCCCGCAACGCACGATCTACAGGGGGCCTCAGGGGTGGCTACACCTTC.